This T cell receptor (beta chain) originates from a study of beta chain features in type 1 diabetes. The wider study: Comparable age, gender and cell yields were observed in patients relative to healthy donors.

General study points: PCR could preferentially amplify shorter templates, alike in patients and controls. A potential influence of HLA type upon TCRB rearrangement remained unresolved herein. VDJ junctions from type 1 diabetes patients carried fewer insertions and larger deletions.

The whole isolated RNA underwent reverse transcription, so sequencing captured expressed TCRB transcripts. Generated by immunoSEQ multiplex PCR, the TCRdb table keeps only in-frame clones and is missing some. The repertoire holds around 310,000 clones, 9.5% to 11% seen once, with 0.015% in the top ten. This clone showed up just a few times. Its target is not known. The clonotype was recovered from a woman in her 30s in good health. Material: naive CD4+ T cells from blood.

CDR3 amino acids: CASSSRTSGKQETQYF. The CDR3 nucleotides read TGTGCCAGCAGCTCGAGGACTAGCGGGAAGCAAGAGACCCAGTACTTC. The rearrangement joins TRBV9 to TRBJ2-5, with TRBD2 matching 12 bases. V was pared by 4 bases and J by 2 bases, with 6 bases of the junction left unmatched. This CDR3 comprises 16 residues. Germline CDR1 reads SGDLS; CDR2 reads YYNGEE.